This T cell receptor beta chain stems from a study of shared clonotypes between healthy human individuals. The CDR3 sequence is 16 residues long. V lost 0 bases and J 2 bases, leaving 14 bases between the germline ends. Germline CDR1 reads SGHRS; CDR2 reads YFSETQ. Clones were read by immunoSEQ multiplex PCR, and TCRdb kept only the in-frame ones, dropping some. The table lists 450,000 to 500,000 clones, around 85% of them singletons. The TCR originated in a woman aged 40 to 50 in good health. Some clones in this sample may be carry-over from other donors' samples. The specimen sequenced was PBMCs. The rearrangement uses TRBV5-1 and TRBJ2-5, with D possibly TRBD2 on 5 matching bases. In DNA, the CDR3 is TGCGCCAGCAGCTTGGGAGGAGGTATTTTACAAGAGACCCAGTACTTC. It yields the protein CASSLGGGILQETQYF.